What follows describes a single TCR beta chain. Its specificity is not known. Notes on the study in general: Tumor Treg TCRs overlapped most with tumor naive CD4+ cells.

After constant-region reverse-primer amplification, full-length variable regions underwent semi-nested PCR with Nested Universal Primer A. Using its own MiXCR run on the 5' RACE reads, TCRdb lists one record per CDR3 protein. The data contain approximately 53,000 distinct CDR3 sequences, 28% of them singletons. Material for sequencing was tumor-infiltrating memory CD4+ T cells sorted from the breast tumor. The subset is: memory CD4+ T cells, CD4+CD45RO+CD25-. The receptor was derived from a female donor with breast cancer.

CDR3 in amino acids: CSAGESRVSTDTQYF. As DNA, the CDR3 is TGCAGTGCGGGAGAGAGCAGGGTTAGCACAGATACGCAGTATTTT. The rearrangement uses TRBV20-1 and TRBJ2-3, with D tentatively TRBD1 or TRBD2 (5 bases each). The V and J ends lost 6 bases and 0 bases respectively, with 16 bases between them. This CDR3 comprises 15 residues. Germline V gives CDR1 DFQATT, CDR2 SNEGSKA (reference sequence).